This T cell receptor (beta chain) was observed in a study of blood T cell repertoires in COVID-19. Study as a whole: The cDNA or gDNA used as material had been derived from T cells, B-cell-depleted T cells, or PBMCs.

The Seattle site enrolled patients during active infection and followed them longitudinally. Original processing notes: Amplified reference gene primers provided the basis for estimating nucleated cell counts. Data came from immunoSEQ multiplex PCR; TCRdb stores just in-frame clones and leaves some out. The DNA gave D and trimming, while V, J and clone size come from that table. In the table there are 200,000 to 250,000 clones, over 75% of which are singletons. This CDR3 spans 15 amino acids. Deletions cut 5 bases from V and 0 bases from J, with 13 bases between. Germline V lookup: CDR1 MNHEY, CDR2 SVGAGI.

Material: peripheral blood. This rearrangement joins TRBV6-5 to TRBJ1-1, with D maybe TRBD1 (5 bases). This TCR came from a man aged 50-59 years with COVID-19, enrolled during active disease. The CDR3 coding sequence is TGTGCCAGCAGTAAACTCAGGGTAATGAACACTGAAGCTTTCTTT. Translating gives CASSKLRVMNTEAFF.